What follows are 27 T cell receptor beta chains derived from one specimen sequenced in a study of cytomegalovirus exposure and HLA in healthy donors. PCR was performed using 60 Vbeta and 13 Jbeta primers. The assay was immunoSEQ multiplex PCR, and TCRdb's table has in-frame clones only and misses some. The sample lists some 140,000 clones; roughly 79% were seen once. The sequenced material came from PBMCs. The receptor set was obtained from a man younger than 35 in good health and CMV-seronegative.

This chain uses TRBV27 with TRBJ2-7; 7 bases are a match to TRBD1. The CDR3 has 15 amino acids. Trimming removed 3 bases from V and 3 bases from J; junction bases left unmatched: 8. The germline V gene encodes CDR1 MNHEY and CDR2 SMNVEV (reference sequence). The DNA of the CDR3 is TGTGCCAGCAGTTTTTTAAGGGGACAGAGCTACGAGCAGTACTTC. Protein sequence: CASSFLRGQSYEQYF.

This chain uses TRBV27 with TRBJ2-5; 9 bases line up with TRBD1. Near its end, the DNA agrees better with TRBJ2-7, so the J call may be wrong. Germline V gives CDR1 MNHEY, CDR2 SMNVEV (reference sequence). This CDR3 contains 16 residues. The CDR3 spells CASSLGGQGFLHEQYF. As DNA, the CDR3 is TGTGCCAGCAGTTTGGGCGGACAGGGGTTCCTCCACGAGCAGTACTTC.

Only one count was recorded for this clone. The chain employs TRBV19 and TRBJ1-2; the match to TRBD1 covers 7 bases. Germline V CDR1 and CDR2: LNHDA, SQIVND (reference sequence). V was clipped by 3 bases and J by 2 bases; unmatched bases: 6. This CDR3 is 15 amino acids long. The CDR3 nucleotides read TGTGCCAGTAGTATCGGGACAGATAAGAACTATGGCTACACCTTC. It encodes CASSIGTDKNYGYTF.

This clone was seen only a few times. The CDR3 sequence is CASSLQGPEAFF. The CDR3 nucleotides read TGCGCCAGCAGCTTGCAGGGGCCTGAAGCTTTCTTT. The chain has TRBV5-1 and TRBJ1-1, with TRBD1 as a possible D gene (6 bases). Germline loops: CDR1 SGHRS, CDR2 YFSETQ. The CDR3 has 12 amino acids. V was shortened by 1 base and J by 6 bases, with 7 bases between the two germline ends.

V gene TRBV7-6 combines with J gene TRBJ2-1; a weak D match, TRBD1 (5 bases). Per germline, CDR1 SGHVS and CDR2 FNYEAQ. The CDR3 runs to 17 residues. The germline V and J ends were trimmed by 2 bases and 0 bases, with 14 bases remaining between them. The CDR3 region is CASSLIKGPSSYNEQFF. CDR3 nucleotide sequence: TGTGCCAGCAGCTTAATTAAGGGGCCGAGCTCCTACAATGAGCAGTTCTTC.

The rearrangement links TRBV5-5 to TRBJ2-3; possible D gene TRBD1, 6 bases. The CDR3 totals 15 residues. Trimming shortened V by 0 bases and J by 2 bases, and 10 bases separated the two germline ends. CDR1 SGHKS and CDR2 YYEKEE come from the germline V gene (reference sequence). CDR3 loop: CASSLAWGPTDTQYF. The CDR3 region has the DNA TGTGCCAGCAGCTTGGCCTGGGGGCCCACAGATACGCAGTATTTT.

The chain recombines TRBV4-3 with TRBJ2-1; D may be TRBD2 (5 bases). Germline V gene sequence: CDR1 LGHNA, CDR2 YSLEER. The CDR3 covers 16 residues. V was clipped by 0 bases and J by 4 bases, with 13 bases between them. CDR3 nucleotide sequence: TGCGCCAGCAGCCAAGAGAACCTGCCGGGATACAATGAGCAGTTCTTC. This encodes CASSQENLPGYNEQFF.

The J gene is TRBJ1-1, the V gene TRBV5-1; weak D call: TRBD1 (5 bases). V shed 2 bases and J shed 3 bases, with 11 bases lying between them. Germline V gives CDR1 SGHRS, CDR2 YFSETQ. The CDR3 runs to 14 residues. CDR3 loop: CASSLYPGYTEAFF. The CDR3 region has the DNA TGCGCCAGCAGCTTATACCCAGGGTACACTGAAGCTTTCTTT.

The chain combines TRBV5-4 with TRBJ2-2; D is possibly TRBD1 (5 bases). This CDR3 contains 15 residues. The germline V gene has CDR1 SGHNT and CDR2 YYREEE (reference sequence). With 1 base removed from V and 0 bases from J, the gap between germline ends came to 7 bases. The CDR3 here is CASSLRGSNTGELFF. DNA for the CDR3: TGTGCCAGCAGCTTGAGGGGATCGAACACCGGGGAGCTGTTTTTT. Full variable domain (remainder filled in from reference TRBV5-4 and TRBJ2-2): ETGVTQSPTHLIKTRGQQVTLRCSSQSGHNTVSWYQQALGQGPQFIFQYYREEENGRGNFPPRFSGLQFPNYSSELNVNALELDDSALYLCASSLRGSNTGELFFGEGSRLTVL.

The chain recombines TRBV5-4 with TRBJ2-5; the D is unclear. Germline CDR1 and CDR2: SGHNT and YYREEE (reference sequence). Trimming shortened V by 4 bases and J by 7 bases, and 8 bases separated the two germline ends. The length of the CDR3 is 11 residues. The CDR3 nucleotides are TGTGCCAGCAGCCGACTGGGGACCCAGTACTTC. Residues: CASSRLGTQYF.

The J gene is TRBJ1-1, the V gene TRBV27, with D maybe TRBD1 (5 bases). V was pared by 2 bases and J by 3 bases, with 13 bases between. This CDR3 comprises 15 residues. Germline lookup yields CDR1 MNHEY and CDR2 SMNVEV (reference sequence). The CDR3 sequence: CASSLHGVGHTEAFF. As DNA, the CDR3 is TGTGCCAGCAGTTTACATGGGGTGGGGCACACTGAAGCTTTCTTT.

The rearrangement links TRBV27 to TRBJ1-1; TRBD1 matches 8 bases. Germline V lookup: CDR1 MNHEY, CDR2 SMNVEV (reference sequence). J gave up 8 bases and V 6 bases, and 8 bases lay outside the gene matches. This CDR3 comprises 13 residues. CDR3 region: CASSWGRGLEAFF. The CDR3 region has the DNA TGTGCCAGCAGCTGGGGCAGGGGGCTAGAAGCTTTCTTT.

The chain employs TRBV19 and TRBJ2-7; 8 bases are a match to TRBD1. The V gene end was trimmed by 5 bases and the J gene end by 1 base; junction bases not matched to a gene: 4. Looked up from germline, CDR1 is LNHDA and CDR2 is SQIVND (reference sequence). This CDR3 is 14 amino acids long. CDR3 residues: CASSQGAVSYEQYF. CDR3 nucleotide sequence: TGTGCCAGTAGTCAGGGGGCAGTATCCTACGAGCAGTACTTC.

The gene calls are TRBV6-5 and TRBJ1-2; D might be TRBD1 (6 bases). The CDR3 is 13 residues long. Germline V CDR1 and CDR2: MNHEY, SVGAGI. V gave up 6 bases and J gave up 2 bases, with 10 bases separating them. CDR3 residues: CASSSGTNYGYTF. Here the CDR3 DNA reads TGTGCCAGCAGCTCCGGGACAAACTATGGCTACACCTTC.

The V gene is TRBV2, the J gene TRBJ2-5; 7 positions match TRBD2. The CDR3 loop spans 14 amino acids. Looked up from germline, CDR1 is SNHLY and CDR2 is FYNNEI. V shed 2 bases and J 4 bases; nucleotides not matched to a gene: 4. This CDR3 reads CASSEITSAETQYF. The DNA of the CDR3 is TGTGCCAGCAGTGAAATTACTAGCGCAGAGACCCAGTACTTC.

The chain joins TRBV9 to TRBJ1-2; 12 bases are shared with TRBD1. V lost 3 bases and J lost 7; bases outside the gene matches: 10. The CDR3 runs 16 residues. The germline gives CDR1 SGDLS, CDR2 YYNGEE. The CDR3 DNA is TGTGCCAGCAGCGATGGCCCCGGGACAGGGGGCTTTGGCTACACCTTC. Translation gives CASSDGPGTGGFGYTF.

The rearrangement joins TRBV7-2 to TRBJ1-5, with TRBD1 as a possible D gene (5 bases). Germline V gene lookup returns CDR1 SGHTA and CDR2 FQGNSA. Between the trimmed V and J ends, which lost 7 bases and 7 bases, there was a span of 14 bases. This CDR3 spans 13 amino acids. The CDR3 spells CASTPRGGQPQHF. The CDR3, as DNA: TGTGCCAGCACCCCTAGGGGTGGACAGCCCCAGCATTTT.

This chain links TRBV27 with TRBJ1-6, with 9 positions matching TRBD1. J gave up 5 bases and V 6 bases, and 5 bases lay outside the gene matches. The CDR3 sequence is 15 residues long. CDR1 is MNHEY and CDR2 is SMNVEV in the germline V gene (reference sequence). CDR3 bases: TGTGCCAGCAGGAAAGGACAGGGGAATAATTCACCCCTCCACTTT. It encodes CASRKGQGNNSPLHF.

This sequence joins TRBV5-1 and TRBJ1-2, with TRBD1 matching 9 bases. This CDR3 has 14 residues. Trimming at V came to 0 bases and at J to 6 bases, leaving 3 bases not matched to a gene. Per germline, CDR1 SGHRS and CDR2 YFSETQ. This CDR3 is CASSLGQGVHGYTF. Here the CDR3 DNA reads TGCGCCAGCAGCTTGGGACAGGGGGTACATGGCTACACCTTC.

The genes are TRBV13 and TRBJ2-5; tentatively, D is TRBD1 (6 bases). V was trimmed by 3 bases and J by 1 base, leaving 12 bases between them. Per germline, CDR1 PRHDT and CDR2 FYEKMQ (reference sequence). CDR3 size: 15 residues. The CDR3 nucleotides read TGTGCCAGCAGCTTCACTACAGGGCTCCAAGAGACCCAGTACTTC. As protein: CASSFTTGLQETQYF.

The V call is TRBV29-1, the J call TRBJ1-2; 8 nucleotides align to TRBD1. CDR1 and CDR2 from the germline V gene are SQVTM and ANQGSEA. The V and J ends lost 0 bases and 4 bases, in that order; junction bases with no gene match: 4. The CDR3 length is 14 residues. The CDR3 DNA reads TGCAGCGTTGAAGATCTCGACAGGGGCTATGGCTACACCTTC. It codes for CSVEDLDRGYGYTF.

The rearrangement uses TRBV5-1 and TRBJ2-5; D is possibly TRBD1 (6 bases). The CDR3 has 16 residues. Germline assignment: CDR1 SGHRS and CDR2 YFSETQ. Trimming took 4 bases from V and 0 from J, leaving 16 bases between them. This CDR3 reads CASSTEGRGYQETQYF. The CDR3 DNA sequence: TGCGCCAGCAGCACCGAGGGAAGGGGGTACCAAGAGACCCAGTACTTC.

The gene calls are TRBV5-1 and TRBJ1-4, with D perhaps TRBD1 (6 bases). Germline V lookup: CDR1 SGHRS, CDR2 YFSETQ. V was clipped by 1 base and J by 3 bases, with 16 bases between them. The CDR3 is 17 residues long. In DNA, the CDR3 is TGCGCCAGCAGCTTGTTTCCTCAGGGGCGGTCTAATGAAAAACTGTTTTTT. Amino acids: CASSLFPQGRSNEKLFF.

This clone has a handful of counts. The chain links TRBV5-6 to TRBJ1-1; D gene unclear. Trimming took off 0 bases at V and 1 base at J, with 7 bases between the two ends. The CDR3 loop spans 14 amino acids. CDR1 is SGHDT and CDR2 is YYEEEE in the germline V gene. For the CDR3, the DNA is TGTGCCAGCAGCTTGGCCTGGCAGAACACTGAAGCTTTCTTT. Its translation is CASSLAWQNTEAFF.

V is TRBV6-5 and J is TRBJ1-1; TRBD1 matches at 11 bases. CDR3 length equals 14 residues. Germline values: CDR1 MNHEY, CDR2 SVGAGI. Trimming at V came to 6 bases and at J to 5 bases, leaving 5 bases not matched to a gene. The CDR3 protein is CASRMDRGRTEAFF. The CDR3 DNA reads as TGTGCCAGCAGAATGGACAGGGGGCGAACTGAAGCTTTCTTT.

This clone was picked up a small number of times. V and J are TRBV10-3 and TRBJ1-1; the D is unclear. Germline CDR1 is ENHRY and CDR2 is SYGVKD. Trimming pared 7 bases from V and 3 bases from J, leaving 3 bases between. CDR3 size: 10 residues. The CDR3 DNA sequence: TGTGCCATCATCGACACTGAAGCTTTCTTT. Its translation is CAIIDTEAFF.

The chain joins TRBV7-9 to TRBJ1-5; a possible D gene is TRBD1 (5 bases). V was pared by 4 bases and J by 3 bases, with 10 bases between. Germline CDR1 is SEHNR and CDR2 is FQNEAQ (reference sequence). CDR3 length equals 14 residues. The CDR3 region is CASSSGGSNQPQHF. The CDR3 region has the DNA TGTGCCAGCAGCTCGGGGGGGTCCAATCAGCCCCAGCATTTT.